This T cell receptor (beta chain) was retrieved from a study of blood T cells in healthy people across ages. Findings of the study overall: Aged donors had fewer naive CD4+ cells and lower diversity than long-lived donors.

PCR was performed a second time for roughly 6 to 12 cycles using a sample-barcoded 5' primer and a J-beta primer mix. One entry per CDR3 protein results from TCRdb running MiXCR on the 5' RACE reads. Of over 450,000 distinct CDR3 sequences in the sample, 24% are singletons; the top ten hold around 10%. There are 16 residues in the CDR3. After removal of 5 bases from V and 2 bases from J, the junction contained 9 bases not matched to a gene. Germline CDR1 and CDR2: SEHNR and FQNEAQ (reference sequence). In the case of this clonotype: The antigen is undetermined.

These data also formed part of another study, on T cells of mothers and their children. That report notes: The study recruited a few healthy Caucasian mothers and their six children as donors. According to the study, all extracted RNA entered cDNA synthesis at roughly 1.5 ug per 15 ul. The authors added sample barcodes and 2-4 random nucleotides using the M1S primer of the second PCR.

The chain has TRBV7-9 and TRBJ2-5; 9 bases map to TRBD1. The sample consisted of blood. This clonotype originated in a boy under 18 in good health. The CDR3 DNA reads as TGTGCCAGCAGCCCCCCCCGACAGGGGGTACAAGAGACCCAGTACTTC. Translating it yields CASSPPRQGVQETQYF.